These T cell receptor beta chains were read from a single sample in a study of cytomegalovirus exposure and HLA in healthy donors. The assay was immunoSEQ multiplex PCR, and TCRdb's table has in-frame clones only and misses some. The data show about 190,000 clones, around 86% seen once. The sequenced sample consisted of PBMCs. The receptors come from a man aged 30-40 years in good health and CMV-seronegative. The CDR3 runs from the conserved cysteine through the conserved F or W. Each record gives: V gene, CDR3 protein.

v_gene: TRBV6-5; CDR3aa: CASSPGRGAYGYTF
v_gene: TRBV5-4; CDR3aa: CASSLDQGAGRAAFF
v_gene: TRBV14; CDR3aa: CASSQMTGGNTEAFF
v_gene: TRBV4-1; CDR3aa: CASSPETGSYSGANVLTF
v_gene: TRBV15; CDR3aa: CATSSIFRDYTLQPQHF
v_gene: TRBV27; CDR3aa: CASSLDRANEQYF
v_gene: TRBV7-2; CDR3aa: CASSLEETYEQYF
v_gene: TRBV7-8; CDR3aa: CASSLAPRTGWVLMDGYTF
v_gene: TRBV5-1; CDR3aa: CASSLVQGRAYGYTF
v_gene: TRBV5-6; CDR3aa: CASSLRRGLHEQYF
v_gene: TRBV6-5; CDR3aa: CAVGRGANGYTF
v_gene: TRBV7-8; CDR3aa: CASSWDRALVQPQHF
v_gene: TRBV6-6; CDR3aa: CASSYSTRSSYNEQFF
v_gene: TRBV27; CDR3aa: CASRLGPGELFF
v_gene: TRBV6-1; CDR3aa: CASNGPWRNSPLHF
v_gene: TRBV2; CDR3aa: CASSEFRLSAVQPQHF